This T cell receptor beta chain emerged from a study of spatial heterogeneity in lung cancer. Findings and limits, study-wide: Blood showed ubiquitous tumor TCRs more often at resection than at routine follow-up.

Each TCR cDNA molecule carried a unique molecular identifier. MiXCR was run by TCRdb on the 5' RACE reads, yielding one entry per CDR3 protein. The sample lists 40,000 to 55,000 distinct CDR3 sequences; approximately 15% were seen once. To note about this clonotype: Its antigen is not known.

The time point: sample taken at primary tumor resection. Frozen PBMC, nontumor lung or tumor provided whole RNA, which was sequenced unsorted. Just over 70 TRACERx patients with early, untreated non-small cell lung cancer donated samples. The receptor was derived from a male donor with early-stage non-small cell lung cancer. This material consisted of PBMCs, taken at surgery.

CDR3 residues: CASSRGGSYNEQFF. DNA for the CDR3: TGTGCCAGCAGTAGGGGAGGCTCCTACAATGAGCAGTTCTTC. The chain uses TRBV27 and TRBJ2-1; weak D call: TRBD2 (6 bases). Germline CDR1 reads MNHEY; CDR2 reads SMNVEV (reference sequence). V was pared by 5 bases and J by 0 bases, with 8 bases between. The CDR3 covers 14 residues.